What follows describes a single T cell receptor (beta chain). What this receptor recognizes is not known. Germline is not matched at one junction end, which may reflect a read error. Its CDR3 holds 15 amino acids, cysteine through phenylalanine. Only the CDR3 region is kept as DNA, spanning 45 bases read in frame from base 1. Via the germline V gene (reference sequence), CDR1 is SEHNR and CDR2 FQNEAQ. The source of the sample is a study of cytomegalovirus exposure and HLA in healthy donors (dated by TCRdb to 2016 to 2017). A note on the overall study: In an earlier analysis of under 750 of the donors, around 300 Gb of sequence data and about 110 million unique TCR beta sequences from about 179 million T cells were reported. Across roughly 420 genotyped donors of the cohort, an average of roughly 230,000 unique TCR beta nucleotide sequences per donor were sequenced, and around 20% of those sequences were non-productive. Of the 398 genotyped donors, approximately 82% fell in the genetic ancestry cluster associated with self-reported Caucasian donors. An earlier analysis of around 540 of the donors applied high-throughput TCR beta sequencing to assess whether each TCR beta V gene segment acted as functional or pseudogenic. Using immunosequencing, the study profiled T cell repertoires from 640 or so subjects and related those repertoires to cytomegalovirus serostatus. High-throughput TCR immunosequencing, statistical association of individual TCRs with disease status, and machine learning were combined to predict cytomegalovirus infection status. In addition to the first cohort of roughly 670 subjects, a separate validation cohort of about 120 different subjects was used. About 320 gigabases of sequencing data and around 87 million unique TCR sequences were included in an early release covering 550 to 650 HLA-typed donors. Roughly 5 DR-DQ haplotypes were handled as single units for association and clustering, since linkage in the cohort was strong. A later genetic analysis took genome-wide SNP genotypes for about three fifths of the roughly 670 donors and used that subset as a discovery cohort. Donor age, sex, ethnicity and CMV serostatus were compiled together with the repertoire data. In the later analysis, no new phenotypic data were used to find candidate immune exposures; instead, reliance was placed on TCR beta sequences and their occurrence across donors. HLA typing included class I and class II loci at four-digit resolution. The number of donors typed differed by locus, with 629-630 for A, B, C, DRB1 and DQB1, around 500 for DQA1, nearly 610 for DPA1, and about 450 for DPB1. In a later analysis, previously published TCR beta repertoires from 600 to 850 donors were re-analyzed and high-resolution HLA genotyping was added so that TCR occurrence patterns could be studied. The study aimed to test whether signatures of past pathogen exposure could be identified by cataloging public T cell receptors. All discovery cohort repertoires had been generated using a single sequencing platform.

In total, roughly 710 healthy bone marrow donors made up the cohort. At the time of sampling, all cohort members were nominally healthy, though unrecorded immune exposures were likely present. The donor was CMV seropositive and was included in the group of approximately 300 seropositive cohort members. A peripheral blood sample was collected from each donor, and TCR beta sequencing was performed on peripheral blood mononuclear cells. The Qiagen DNeasy Blood Extraction Kit was used to extract genomic DNA from the blood cell samples. Overall results and qualifications from the work: At a false discovery rate of 0.05, a later analysis linked some 18,000 TCR beta sequences to specific HLA alleles. In the study, some 180 TCR beta chains were listed as associated with cytomegalovirus. The classifier was reported to diagnose cytomegalovirus status with high specificity and sensitivity in both the original and validation cohorts. When HLA alleles, especially DR and DQ, strongly co-occurred, TCR associations were difficult to assign to individual alleles. V-gene and J-gene trimming of TCR beta chains was associated with a missense DCLRE1C variant in a later genetic analysis, and the association was replicated in an independent cohort. This cohort had only TCR beta chains sequenced, and the lack of alpha or paired-chain data limited which features could be detected. Correlated functional status among segregating V segments might be attributable to linkage disequilibrium, but an unknown experimental factor could not be ruled out. In an earlier analysis of about 540 of the donors, most TCR beta V segments were observed in productive rearrangements about 90% or about 30% of the time, broadly matching IMGT annotations. A cluster of highly shared sequence variants was judged likely to be a technical artifact of the sequencing pipeline. Three of the identified cytomegalovirus-associated TCR beta chains were confirmed in vitro to be specific for cytomegalovirus antigens. A later analysis found that TCR association rates varied across HLA loci, with DRB1 alleles showing the most associated TCRs and HLA-C alleles the fewest. Because counts were too low, about 18 rarely observed V segments, including chromosome 9 orphons, were excluded from the earlier analysis of 500 to 700 of the donors. In a later analysis, several top co-occurrence clusters were reported to appear linked to parvovirus B19, influenza, CMV and Epstein-Barr virus. A later analysis found that HLA-associated TCR beta chains were more clonally expanded and had lower generation probabilities than equally common non-associated chains. Presence/absence analyses assumed roughly uniform sequencing depth across donors, an assumption that may not hold. While some public TCRs were present in many individuals, most TCR sequences turned up only very rarely across donors. A further reported finding was that TCR beta sequences accurately predicted the HLA-A and HLA-B alleles for most subjects in the first cohort. Some IMGT-functional V segments, including TRBV6-2 and TRBV6-3, could not be distinguished by the 87-base-pair reads and were therefore excluded. In a later analysis, most CMV-associated TCR beta chains were found to appear HLA-restricted, with HLA associations seemingly driven largely by CMV exposure. According to the authors, the approach could potentially be generalized to other disease states and immunological phenotypes. In a later genetic analysis, fewer N-insertions in productive TCRs were reported among donors in an Asian-associated ancestry cluster than the approximately 710-donor mean. CMV serostatus was the only immune exposure information available for the cohort. Because some donors lacked HLA typing at each locus, the association tests relied only on the typed subset.

Libraries came from the immunoSEQ multiplex PCR assay. A mixture of 60 forward primers for TCR Vbeta segments and 13 reverse primers for TCR Jbeta segments was used in the multiplex PCR. The CDR3 region of rearranged TCR beta genes was amplified from genomic DNA by a multiplex PCR assay. The Illumina HiSeq System was used to sequence the amplified TCR beta libraries as 87-base-pair reads. The study's own analysis went as follows. In a later analysis, 80 million or so unique TCR beta chains were counted across the approximately 620 repertoires, and approximately 9.9 million of these chains were shared by at least two donors. Raw reads were error-corrected and collapsed into unique sequences by a nearest-neighbor algorithm in which closely related sequences were merged to remove PCR and sequencing errors. V, D and J gene segments were assigned by aligning CDR3 sequences to IMGT reference sequences. For a sequence to be retained, a match of at least six nucleotides was required to both a V gene segment and a J gene segment. A rearrangement was called productive if the CDR3 had no stop codons and remained in frame with V and J, and every other rearrangement was called non-productive. Following IMGT convention, CDR3 was defined as the stretch from the second conserved V-encoded cysteine to the conserved J-encoded phenylalanine. Sequences without an unambiguous match to a single V gene segment were excluded from the earlier analysis of 450 to 750 of the donors. An earlier analysis of about 600 of the donors called V segments functional above 56.7% productive rearrangements and segregating when the between-donor standard deviation exceeded 5%. A statistical classification framework was developed to diagnose cytomegalovirus status using the catalog of TCR beta chain sequences. V and J gene assignment, in a later analysis, came from comparing TCR nucleotide sequences with IMGT/GENE-DB human TR gene sequences. Using the TCRdist pipeline, a later analysis assigned CDR3 sequences along with most-parsimonious VDJ recombination scenarios. In a later analysis, each TCR beta chain was defined by its CDR3 amino acid sequence together with its V-gene family, and reads lacking a unique V-gene family were excluded. To address suspected cross-contamination and a sequencing artifact, a later analysis removed under 600 highly shared, low-generation-probability nucleotide sequences. For each public chain, a later analysis derived a clonal expansion index from normalized ranks of inferred template counts within each repertoire. In a later analysis, generation probabilities were computed using a VDJ recombination model fitted to out-of-frame rearrangements, and the results were checked against IGoR. A later analysis scored TCR-TCR, TCR-HLA and TCR-CMV co-occurrence with hypergeometric tests, applying a repertoire-size bias correction to TCR pairs. In a later analysis, false discovery rates were estimated by permuting HLA or CMV assignments 20 times. In a later analysis, co-occurring TCRs were grouped using DBSCAN, with TCRdist sequence similarity added in when clustering inside HLA-allele-positive subsets. Co-occurrence clustering excluded repertoires with fewer than 30,000 or more than 120,000 public chains, plus five with anomalous nucleotide sharing. TCRdb mirrors the immuneACCESS table, restricted to in-frame sequences. Some clones are absent from its copies; in checked studies, under half trace to an unresolved V gene, and the reason for the others is unknown. The D gene and trimming were derived from the DNA, and the V and J assignments and clone size from that table. Recorded for this sample are approximately 190,000 clones; approximately 80% of them occurred a single time. The ten biggest clones cover over 12% of the sample.

This chain joins TRBV7-9 to TRBJ2-5; TRBD2 aligns with 9 central bases. The clonotype was recovered from a woman in her 30s in good health and CMV-seropositive. The sample taken for sequencing was PBMCs. The base sequence is TGTTCCAGCAGCTTACGGCGGGGGGGCGGGGAGACCCAGTACTTC. Translated, it gives CSSSLRRGGGETQYF.